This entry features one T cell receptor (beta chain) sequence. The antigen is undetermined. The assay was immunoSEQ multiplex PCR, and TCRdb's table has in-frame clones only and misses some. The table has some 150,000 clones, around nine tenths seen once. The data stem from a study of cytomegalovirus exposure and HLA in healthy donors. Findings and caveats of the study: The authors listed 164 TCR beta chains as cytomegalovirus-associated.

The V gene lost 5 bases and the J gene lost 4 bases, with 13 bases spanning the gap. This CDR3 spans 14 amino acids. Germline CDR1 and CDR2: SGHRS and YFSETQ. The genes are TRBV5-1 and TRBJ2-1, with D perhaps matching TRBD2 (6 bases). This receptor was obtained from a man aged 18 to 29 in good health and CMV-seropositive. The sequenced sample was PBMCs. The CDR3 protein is CASRGGILYNEQFF. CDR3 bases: TGCGCCAGCAGAGGCGGGATCCTATACAATGAGCAGTTCTTC. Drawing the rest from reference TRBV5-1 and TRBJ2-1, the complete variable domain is KAGVTQTPRYLIKTRGQQVTLSCSPISGHRSVSWYQQTPGQGLQFLFEYFSETQRNKGNFPGRFSGRQFSNSRSEMNVSTLELGDSALYLCASRGGILYNEQFFGPGTRLTVL.